These 2 T cell receptor beta chains came from one sample sequenced in a study of blood T cell repertoires in COVID-19. Here immunoSEQ multiplex PCR was the method, and the copy in TCRdb shows in-frame clones only, minus some. The repertoire holds about 54,000 clones, with over 75% as singletons. Sequenced sample: peripheral blood. The receptors come from a human donor in a cohort sampled during active COVID-19.

The table lists this clone with a few counts. The chain couples TRBV9 to TRBJ1-6, with D tentatively TRBD1 (6 bases). Germline values: CDR1 SGDLS, CDR2 YYNGEE. Between the trimmed V and J ends, which lost 3 bases and 9 bases, there was a span of 13 bases. The CDR3 contains 14 residues. This chain's CDR3 is CASSAGQQGSPLHF. The CDR3 coding sequence is TGTGCCAGCAGCGCTGGCCAACAGGGTTCACCCCTCCACTTT.

The rearrangement links TRBV28 to TRBJ2-7; 9 bases map to TRBD1. CDR3 length: 16 amino acids. Germline V gene data show CDR1 as MDHEN and CDR2 as SYDVKM. The V gene end was trimmed by 6 bases and the J gene end by 1 base; junction bases not matched to a gene: 10. The CDR3 region has the DNA TGTGCCAGCAGGTTGGGACAGGGAGTGGGGTCCTACGAGCAGTACTTC. This sequence encodes CASRLGQGVGSYEQYF.